This T cell receptor (beta chain) was documented in a study of T cells after yellow fever vaccination. TCRdb recomputed calls from the 5' RACE reads with MiXCR, one row per CDR3 protein. The table includes approximately 120,000 distinct CDR3 sequences, around 7.4% detected once. Trimming stripped 1 base from V and 0 bases from J, with 11 bases between. The CDR3 is 17 amino acids. Germline V gene data show CDR1 as SGHRS and CDR2 as YFSETQ. General observations from the study: Primary-vaccination clones mostly resurfaced post-booster (about 95% CD4, more than 80% CD8).

This clonotype was seen many times. Antigen: not known. The receptor's source is a man aged 18 to 29 who received the YFV17D yellow fever vaccine. The chain joins TRBV5-1 to TRBJ2-6; D perhaps matches TRBD1 (6 bases). This material consisted of CD4+ T cells sorted from PBMCs, taken 9 to 11 days after the first yellow fever vaccination. As DNA, the CDR3 is TGCGCCAGCAGCTTGATCGGACAGATCTCTGGGGCCAACGTCCTGACTTTC. Translating it yields CASSLIGQISGANVLTF. Looking up the rest from reference TRBV5-1 and TRBJ2-6 gives the full variable domain: KAGVTQTPRYLIKTRGQQVTLSCSPISGHRSVSWYQQTPGQGLQFLFEYFSETQRNKGNFPGRFSGRQFSNSRSEMNVSTLELGDSALYLCASSLIGQISGANVLTFGAGSRLTVL.